This TCR beta chain is drawn from a study of T cell responses to AZD1222 COVID-19 vaccine. Overall study findings and caveats: Most donors were white British, females outnumbered males, and clonal diversity was possibly underestimated. Spike-specific TCR breadth and depth grew following two AZD1222 doses.

TCRdb keeps only in-frame clones here, not all; method: immunoSEQ multiplex PCR. Counted here are 85,000 to 90,000 clones, under 95% occurring once; the ten biggest clones make up 4% to 6%. CDR1 and CDR2 (germline): MNHEY, SMNVEV (reference sequence). CDR3 length: 14 residues. The ends were cut back, 5 bases at V and 0 bases at J, with 9 bases in the middle. As regards this clone: The antigen remains unidentified. Other DNA sequences in the same sample also yield this CDR3.

The origin of this receptor is an adult in good health. The chain joins TRBV27 to TRBJ2-3; D possibly corresponds to TRBD1 (6 bases). Here the sequenced sample was peripheral blood, taken on day 0 of MenACWY control vaccination. The CDR3 DNA reads TGTGCCAGCAGTATCAGGGGTAGCACAGATACGCAGTATTTT. It encodes CASSIRGSTDTQYF.